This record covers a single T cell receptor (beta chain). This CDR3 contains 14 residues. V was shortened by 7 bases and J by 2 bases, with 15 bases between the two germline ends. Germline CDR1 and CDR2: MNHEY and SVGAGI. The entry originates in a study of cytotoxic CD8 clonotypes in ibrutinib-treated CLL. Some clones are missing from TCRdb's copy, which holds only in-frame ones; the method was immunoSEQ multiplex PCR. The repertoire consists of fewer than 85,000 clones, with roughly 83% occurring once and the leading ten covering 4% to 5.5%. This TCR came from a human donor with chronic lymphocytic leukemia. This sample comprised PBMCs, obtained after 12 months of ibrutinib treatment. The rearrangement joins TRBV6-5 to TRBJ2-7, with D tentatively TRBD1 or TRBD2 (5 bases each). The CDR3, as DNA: TGTGCCAGCAAACAGGAGGTGGGGCCCTACGAGCAGTACTTC. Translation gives CASKQEVGPYEQYF.